The 20 T cell receptor beta chains given below trace back to one sample, sequenced in a study of blood T cell repertoires in COVID-19. The table came from immunoSEQ multiplex PCR; TCRdb's copy has only in-frame clones and leaves some out. This sample yields fewer than 250,000 clones, of which around 81% are seen a single time; around 0.93% belongs to the top ten. The material sequenced was peripheral blood. The receptor source for this set is a man aged 60-69 years with COVID-19, enrolled during active disease.

This clone was recorded once. This chain joins TRBV29-1 and TRBJ2-7, with TRBD1 identical over 10 bases. Trimming cost V 4 bases and J 7 bases; bases outside gene matches: 10. Per germline, CDR1 SQVTM and CDR2 ANQGSEA. The CDR3 has 14 amino acids. The CDR3 is CSVGGTGEEGEQYF. In DNA, the CDR3 is TGCAGCGTTGGGGGGACAGGGGAAGAAGGAGAGCAGTACTTC.

J is TRBJ2-7 and V is TRBV5-1, with TRBD1 matching 9 bases. Unmatched junction bases numbered 10, after V lost 5 bases and J lost 4 bases. Per the germline V gene, CDR1 is SGHRS and CDR2 is YFSETQ. The CDR3 has 15 residues. In DNA, the CDR3 is TGCGCCAGCAGAGACACAGGGGGCGCAATATACGAGCAGTACTTC. Residues: CASRDTGGAIYEQYF.

This clone was observed once. The chain links TRBV5-4 to TRBJ2-3; D is unclear. The length of the CDR3 is 14 residues. Germline CDR1 and CDR2: SGHNT and YYREEE (reference sequence). V gave up 0 bases and J gave up 1 base, with 6 bases separating them. The CDR3 region is CASSLVVGTDTQYF. The CDR3 DNA reads as TGTGCCAGCAGCTTGGTTGTCGGCACAGATACGCAGTATTTT.

In its sample, this clone was seen a few times. The V call is TRBV6-5, the J call TRBJ2-1, with unresolved D. Trimming pared 0 bases from V and 1 base from J, leaving 7 bases between. The CDR3 is 15 residues long. Germline loops: CDR1 MNHEY, CDR2 SVGAGI. The CDR3 DNA follows: TGTGCCAGCAGTTACTCGCACTATTCCTACAATGAGCAGTTCTTC. Translating it yields CASSYSHYSYNEQFF.

The rearrangement uses TRBV7-2 and TRBJ1-2, with 7 bases aligning to TRBD1. The V gene's germline CDR1 is SGHTA and CDR2 FQGNSA. The CDR3 consists of 15 residues. The V and J ends lost 4 bases and 4 bases, in that order; junction bases with no gene match: 9. CDR3 nucleotide sequence: TGTGCCAGCAGCTCCCTTGACAGGGCTTCCTATGGCTACACCTTC. This translates into CASSSLDRASYGYTF.

The chain joins TRBV2 to TRBJ2-1; 14 bases map to TRBD2. V lost 6 bases and J lost 1; bases outside the gene matches: 2. The CDR3 has 16 amino acids. Germline V gene sequence: CDR1 SNHLY, CDR2 FYNNEI. The CDR3 DNA is TGTGCCAGCAGGGGGACTAGCGGGAGTTCCTACAATGAGCAGTTCTTC. Translating gives CASRGTSGSSYNEQFF.

The V and J genes are TRBV6-6 and TRBJ1-2; 8 nucleotides match TRBD1. The germline CDR1 and CDR2 sequences are MNHNY and SVGAGI (reference sequence). The CDR3 runs to 14 residues. The trim removed 4 bases at V and 7 bases at J, leaving 8 bases unmatched. This chain's CDR3 is CASSLSITGGGYTF. The CDR3 region has the DNA TGTGCCAGCAGTTTATCAATAACAGGGGGTGGCTACACCTTC.

CDR3 bases: TGTGCCAGCAGCTTCAAACAGGGTTTAAACGGGGCCAACGTCCTGACTTTC. Translated, it gives CASSFKQGLNGANVLTF. The chain uses TRBV7-8 and TRBJ2-6; D may be TRBD1 (6 bases). The CDR3 spans 17 residues. V was shortened by 3 bases and J by 4 bases, with 16 bases between the two germline ends. Germline values: CDR1 SGHVS, CDR2 FQNEAQ. The entire variable domain, with the rest obtained from reference TRBV7-8 and TRBJ2-6, is as follows: GAGVSQSPRYKVAKRGQDVALRCDPISGHVSLFWYQQALGQGPEFLTYFQNEAQLDKSGLPSDRFFAERPEGSVSTLKIQRTQQEDSAVYLCASSFKQGLNGANVLTFGAGSRLTVL.

Of note for this clone: This sample also contains other DNA sequences that code for the same CDR3. The chain couples TRBV5-1 to TRBJ2-3, with 12 nucleotides matching TRBD1. The CDR3 has 14 residues. Germline CDR1 SGHRS, CDR2 YFSETQ. V shed 4 bases and J 5 bases; nucleotides not matched to a gene: 2. CDR3 sequence reads: CASSRDRGRDTQYF. The CDR3 DNA is TGCGCCAGCAGCCGGGACAGGGGGCGAGATACGCAGTATTTT. The full variable domain, in which reference TRBV5-1 and TRBJ2-3 provide the parts outside the CDR3, is KAGVTQTPRYLIKTRGQQVTLSCSPISGHRSVSWYQQTPGQGLQFLFEYFSETQRNKGNFPGRFSGRQFSNSRSEMNVSTLELGDSALYLCASSRDRGRDTQYFGPGTRLTVL.

Details on this clone: The same CDR3 also results from other DNA sequences found in this sample. V and J are TRBV3-1 (or the pseudogene TRBV3-2) and TRBJ2-7; D is unresolved. The CDR3 extends over 12 amino acids. Between the trimmed V and J ends, which lost 1 base and 6 bases, there was a span of 7 bases. Germline CDR1 and CDR2: LGHDT and YNNKEL (reference sequence). CDR3 sequence: CASSQGGFEQYF. The CDR3 nucleotides are TGTGCCAGCAGCCAAGGCGGCTTCGAGCAGTACTTC.

This chain joins TRBV2 and TRBJ1-1, with a weak D call TRBD1 (5 bases). The germline CDR1 and CDR2 sequences are SNHLY and FYNNEI. V was shortened by 7 bases and J by 4 bases, with 16 bases between the two germline ends. CDR3 length equals 14 residues. The CDR3 reads CASMGRTGLTEAFF. The CDR3 nucleotides are TGTGCCAGCATGGGAAGGACGGGACTCACTGAAGCTTTCTTT.

The V gene is TRBV4-3, the J gene TRBJ1-1; no firm D call. Deletions cut 2 bases from V and 3 bases from J, with 10 bases between. The germline gives CDR1 LGHNA, CDR2 YSLEER. The CDR3 is 14 amino acids. CDR3: CASSQIGSDTEAFF. The CDR3 bases are TGCGCCAGCAGCCAAATAGGGAGTGACACTGAAGCTTTCTTT.

The genes are TRBV5-1 and TRBJ1-2; TRBD1 matches at 11 bases. J was trimmed by 2 bases and V by 4 bases; bases with no gene match: 13. Looked up from germline, CDR1 is SGHRS and CDR2 is YFSETQ. The CDR3 is 18 amino acids. CDR3 in amino acids: CASSRGPMDRGRNYGYTF. The CDR3 region has the DNA TGCGCCAGCAGCCGCGGGCCTATGGACAGGGGGCGAAACTATGGCTACACCTTC.

There are a few counts of this clone. This sequence joins TRBV19 and TRBJ1-5, with 7 nucleotides matching TRBD1. V dropped 4 bases and J dropped 0; count of bases not matched to a gene: 9. Per germline, CDR1 LNHDA and CDR2 SQIVND (reference sequence). The CDR3 runs 17 residues. CDR3 in amino acids: CASSTPDRVLSNQPQHF. The CDR3 DNA follows: TGTGCCAGTAGTACCCCCGACAGGGTCCTTAGCAATCAGCCCCAGCATTTT. Complete variable domain (other parts from reference TRBV19 and TRBJ1-5): DGGITQSPKYLFRKEGQNVTLSCEQNLNHDAMYWYRQDPGQGLRLIYYSQIVNDFQKGDIAEGYSVSREKKESFPLTVTSAQKNPTAFYLCASSTPDRVLSNQPQHFGDGTRLSIL.

The chain combines TRBV4-3 with TRBJ1-4, with D hard to call. The germline V gene encodes CDR1 LGHNA and CDR2 YSLEER. The V end lost 0 bases, the J end lost 4 bases, and 12 bases lay between the germline ends. There are 16 residues in the CDR3. The CDR3 reads CASSQDAARINEKLFF. The CDR3 DNA reads TGCGCCAGCAGCCAAGATGCTGCGAGGATTAATGAAAAACTGTTTTTT.

CDR3 bases: TGTGCCACCAGCAGAGATCAAGGGGGCTATGGCTACACCTTC. This encodes CATSRDQGGYGYTF. The chain links TRBV15 to TRBJ1-2, with D possibly matching TRBD1 (6 bases). The CDR3 consists of 14 residues. Trimming removed 0 bases at V and 4 bases at J, with 9 bases between. Germline CDR1 and CDR2: LNHNV and YYDKDF (reference sequence).

The V call is TRBV28, the J call TRBJ2-1, with 7 positions matching TRBD1. This CDR3 comprises 14 residues. The J segment lost 3 bases and the V segment lost 7 bases, leaving 6 bases of the junction unmatched. The germline V gene encodes CDR1 MDHEN and CDR2 SYDVKM. The CDR3 loop is CASKRTGFYNEQFF. CDR3 coding DNA: TGTGCCAGCAAGAGGACAGGTTTCTACAATGAGCAGTTCTTC.

This chain joins TRBV7-9 and TRBJ2-2; D is perhaps TRBD2 (6 bases). The CDR3 extends over 17 amino acids. V was cut by 4 bases and J by 7 bases, with 22 bases left in between. Per the germline V gene, CDR1 is SEHNR and CDR2 is FQNEAQ (reference sequence). The DNA of the CDR3 is TGTGCCAGCAGCTCCCCTGCGGGACGAGACCCTAGCGGGGAGCTGTTTTTT. It codes for CASSSPAGRDPSGELFF.

With respect to this clone: The same CDR3 is also encoded by other DNA sequences in this sample. The V call is TRBV6-5, the J call TRBJ2-5; the match to TRBD2 covers 7 bases. The ends lost 6 bases at V and 5 bases at J; junction bases unmatched: 3. The CDR3 sequence is 12 residues long. Germline V lookup: CDR1 MNHEY, CDR2 SVGAGI. CDR3: CASRRAGETQYF. DNA of the CDR3: TGTGCCAGCAGGCGAGCGGGGGAGACCCAGTACTTC.

The chain has TRBV19 and TRBJ1-4; no clear D. The V gene's germline CDR1 is LNHDA and CDR2 SQIVND (reference sequence). V was clipped by 3 bases and J by 5 bases, with 16 bases between them. This CDR3 spans 16 amino acids. The CDR3: CASSIMSGVGNEKLFF. Here the CDR3 DNA reads TGTGCCAGTAGTATCATGTCCGGGGTTGGGAATGAAAAACTGTTTTTT.